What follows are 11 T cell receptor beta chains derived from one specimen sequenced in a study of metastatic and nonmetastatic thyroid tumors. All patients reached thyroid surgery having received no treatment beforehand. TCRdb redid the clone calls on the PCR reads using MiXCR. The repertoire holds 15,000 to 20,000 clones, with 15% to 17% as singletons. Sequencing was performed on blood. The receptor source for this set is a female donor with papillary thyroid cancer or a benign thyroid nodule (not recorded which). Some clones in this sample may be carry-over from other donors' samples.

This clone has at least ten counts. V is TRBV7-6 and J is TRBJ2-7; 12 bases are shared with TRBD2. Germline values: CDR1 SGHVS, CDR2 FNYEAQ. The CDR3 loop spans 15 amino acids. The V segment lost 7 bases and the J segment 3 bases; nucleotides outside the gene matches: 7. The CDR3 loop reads CASTATSGGNYEQYF. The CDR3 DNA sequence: TGTGCCAGCACCGCAACTAGCGGGGGGAACTACGAGCAGTACTTC.

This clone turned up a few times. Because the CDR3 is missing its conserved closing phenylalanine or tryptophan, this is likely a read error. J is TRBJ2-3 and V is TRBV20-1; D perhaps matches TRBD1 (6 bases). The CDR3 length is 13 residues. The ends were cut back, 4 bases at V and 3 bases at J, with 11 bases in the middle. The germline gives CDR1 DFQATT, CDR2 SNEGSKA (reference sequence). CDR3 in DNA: TGCAGTGCTACAGGGGCATCAACAGATACGCAGTATCTT. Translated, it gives CSATGASTDTQYL.

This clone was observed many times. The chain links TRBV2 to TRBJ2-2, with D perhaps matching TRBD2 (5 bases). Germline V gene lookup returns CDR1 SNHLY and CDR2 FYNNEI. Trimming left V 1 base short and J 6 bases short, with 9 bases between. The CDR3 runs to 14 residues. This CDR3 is CASSEEEVAGELFF. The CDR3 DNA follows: TGTGCCAGCAGTGAAGAGGAGGTGGCCGGGGAGCTGTTTTTT. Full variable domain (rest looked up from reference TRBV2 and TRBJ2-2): EPEVTQTPSHQVTQMGQEVILRCVPISNHLYFYWYRQILGQKVEFLVSFYNNEISEKSEIFDDQFSVERPDGSNFTLKIRSTKLEDSAMYFCASSEEEVAGELFFGEGSRLTVL.

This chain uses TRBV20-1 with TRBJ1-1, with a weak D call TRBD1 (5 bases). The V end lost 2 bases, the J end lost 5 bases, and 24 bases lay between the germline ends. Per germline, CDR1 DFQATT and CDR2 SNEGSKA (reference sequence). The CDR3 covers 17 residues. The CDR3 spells CSARTPPGGRLMTEAFF. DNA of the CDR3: TGCAGTGCTAGAACACCTCCCGGGGGACGTTTAATGACTGAAGCTTTCTTT.

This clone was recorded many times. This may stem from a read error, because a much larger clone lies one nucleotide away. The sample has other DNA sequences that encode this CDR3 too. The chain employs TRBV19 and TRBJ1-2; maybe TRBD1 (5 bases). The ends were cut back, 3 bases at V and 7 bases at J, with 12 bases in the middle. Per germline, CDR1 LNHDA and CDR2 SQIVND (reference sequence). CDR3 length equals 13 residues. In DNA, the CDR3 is TGTGCCAGTAGTATTTCCACAGGCCGTGGCTACACCTTC. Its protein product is CASSISTGRGYTF.

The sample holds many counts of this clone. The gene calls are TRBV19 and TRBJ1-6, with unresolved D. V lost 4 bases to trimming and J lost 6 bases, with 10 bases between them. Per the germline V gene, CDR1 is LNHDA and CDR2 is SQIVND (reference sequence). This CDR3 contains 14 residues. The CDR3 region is CASSSSGFNSPLHF. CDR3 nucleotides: TGTGCCAGTAGTAGCTCCGGGTTTAATTCACCCCTCCACTTT.

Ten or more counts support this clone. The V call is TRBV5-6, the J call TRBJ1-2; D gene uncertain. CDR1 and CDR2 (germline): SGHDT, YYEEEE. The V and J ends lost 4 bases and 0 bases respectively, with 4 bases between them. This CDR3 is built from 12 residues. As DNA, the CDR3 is TGTGCCAGCAGCGGGGCTAACTATGGCTACACCTTC. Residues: CASSGANYGYTF.

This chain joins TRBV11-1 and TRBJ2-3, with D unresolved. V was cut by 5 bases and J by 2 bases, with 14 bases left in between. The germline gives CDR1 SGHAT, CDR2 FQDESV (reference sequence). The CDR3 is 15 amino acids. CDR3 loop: CASSLRRCNTDTQYF. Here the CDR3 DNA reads TGTGCCAGCAGCCTCCGGCGGTGTAACACAGATACGCAGTATTTT.

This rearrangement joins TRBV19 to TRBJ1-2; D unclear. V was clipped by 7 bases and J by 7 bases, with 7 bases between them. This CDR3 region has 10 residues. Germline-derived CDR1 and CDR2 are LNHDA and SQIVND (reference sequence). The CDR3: CASKGGGYTF. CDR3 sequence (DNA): TGTGCCAGTAAAGGTGGTGGCTACACCTTC.

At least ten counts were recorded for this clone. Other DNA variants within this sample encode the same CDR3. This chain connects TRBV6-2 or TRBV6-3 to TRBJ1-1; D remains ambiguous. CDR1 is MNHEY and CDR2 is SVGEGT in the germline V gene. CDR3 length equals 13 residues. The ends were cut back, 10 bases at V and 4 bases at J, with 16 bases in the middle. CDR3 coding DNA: TGTGCCACCCTACCACTGAACGGCACTGAAGCTTTCTTT. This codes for CATLPLNGTEAFF.

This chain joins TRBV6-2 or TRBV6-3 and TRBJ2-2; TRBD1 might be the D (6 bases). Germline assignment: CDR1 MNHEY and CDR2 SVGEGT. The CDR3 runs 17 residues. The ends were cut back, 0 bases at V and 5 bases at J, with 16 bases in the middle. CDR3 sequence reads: CASSYSQGRAWTGELFF. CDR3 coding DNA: TGTGCCAGCAGTTACTCACAGGGCCGGGCTTGGACCGGGGAGCTGTTTTTT.